These T cell receptor beta chains were read from a single sample in a study of blood T cell repertoires in COVID-19. Assay used: immunoSEQ multiplex PCR; TCRdb lists only in-frame clones, some missing. This sample has some 120,000 clones, with more than 75% found just once. Sequencing input: peripheral blood. These receptors came from a man in his fifties or sixties with acute or convalescent COVID-19. The CDR3 runs from the conserved cysteine through the conserved F or W. Each record gives: V gene, clone size, J gene, D gene, CDR3 protein, CDR3 DNA. The D gene is left open where the match is weak. Rows may omit the clone size; those that give it use once, few, many or a size class.

V gene: TRBV3-1/TRBV3-2; clone size: -; J gene: TRBJ2-5; D gene: TRBD2; CDR3 protein: CASSQTLAAYQETQYF; CDR3 DNA: TGTGCCAGCAGCCAGACACTAGCGGCATACCAAGAGACCCAGTACTTC
V gene: TRBV19; clone size: -; J gene: TRBJ1-4; D gene: -; CDR3 protein: CASRSLATNEKLFF; CDR3 DNA: TGTGCCAGTAGAAGCCTCGCAACTAATGAAAAACTGTTTTTT
V gene: TRBV7-9; clone size: -; J gene: TRBJ1-1; D gene: -; CDR3 protein: CASSFRQADTEAFF; CDR3 DNA: TGTGCCAGCAGCTTCAGACAGGCGGACACTGAAGCTTTCTTT
V gene: TRBV11-2; clone size: -; J gene: TRBJ2-7; D gene: TRBD1; CDR3 protein: CASSSETGGPYEQYF; CDR3 DNA: TGTGCCAGCAGCTCCGAGACAGGGGGTCCCTACGAGCAGTACTTC
V gene: TRBV19; clone size: -; J gene: TRBJ2-1; D gene: TRBD2; CDR3 protein: CASKKREYGEQFF; CDR3 DNA: TGTGCCAGTAAGAAGCGGGAGTACGGTGAGCAGTTCTTC
V gene: TRBV27; clone size: -; J gene: TRBJ2-7; D gene: TRBD1; CDR3 protein: CASSPLTGAAYEQYF; CDR3 DNA: TGTGCCAGCAGTCCGTTGACAGGGGCGGCCTACGAGCAGTACTTC
V gene: TRBV24-1; clone size: -; J gene: TRBJ1-2; D gene: TRBD1; CDR3 protein: CATSDADRARSGYTF; CDR3 DNA: TGTGCCACCAGTGACGCGGACAGGGCGAGGAGTGGCTACACCTTC
V gene: TRBV7-9; clone size: -; J gene: TRBJ2-1; D gene: -; CDR3 protein: CASSREGGEQFF; CDR3 DNA: TGTGCCAGCAGCCGAGAGGGTGGGGAGCAGTTCTTC
V gene: TRBV19; clone size: -; J gene: TRBJ2-2; D gene: -; CDR3 protein: CASSIESTNTGELFF; CDR3 DNA: TGTGCCAGTAGTATAGAGTCAACGAACACCGGGGAGCTGTTTTTT
V gene: TRBV27; clone size: -; J gene: TRBJ2-3; D gene: TRBD2; CDR3 protein: CASSSSGASTDTQYF; CDR3 DNA: TGTGCCAGCAGTTCTAGCGGGGCTAGCACAGATACGCAGTATTTT
V gene: TRBV5-1; clone size: -; J gene: TRBJ2-7; D gene: TRBD1; CDR3 protein: CASSADRVTYEQYF; CDR3 DNA: TGCGCCAGCAGCGCCGACAGGGTTACCTACGAGCAGTACTTC
V gene: TRBV6-6; clone size: -; J gene: TRBJ2-2; D gene: -; CDR3 protein: CASSLTGELFF; CDR3 DNA: TGTGCCAGCAGCCTCACCGGGGAGCTGTTTTTT
V gene: TRBV11-2; clone size: once; J gene: TRBJ2-7; D gene: -; CDR3 protein: CASSLWARSTDEQYF; CDR3 DNA: TGTGCCAGCAGCTTATGGGCGAGATCTACCGACGAGCAGTACTTC
V gene: TRBV4-3; clone size: -; J gene: TRBJ2-1; D gene: TRBD2; CDR3 protein: CASSQATSGNNEQFF; CDR3 DNA: TGCGCCAGCAGCCAAGCTACTAGCGGAAACAATGAGCAGTTCTTC
V gene: TRBV2; clone size: -; J gene: TRBJ1-1; D gene: -; CDR3 protein: CASSGRQGNEAFF; CDR3 DNA: TGTGCCAGCAGTGGCCGGCAGGGGAATGAAGCTTTCTTT
V gene: TRBV7-2; clone size: -; J gene: TRBJ1-5; D gene: -; CDR3 protein: CASSFRGSNQPQHF; CDR3 DNA: TGTGCCAGCAGCTTCAGGGGTAGCAATCAGCCCCAGCATTTT
V gene: TRBV7-2; clone size: -; J gene: TRBJ2-1; D gene: TRBD2; CDR3 protein: CASSLSGAPYNEQFF; CDR3 DNA: TGTGCCAGCAGCCTTAGCGGGGCACCCTACAATGAGCAGTTCTTC
V gene: TRBV6-5; clone size: -; J gene: TRBJ2-7; D gene: TRBD2; CDR3 protein: CASSYARRENEQYF; CDR3 DNA: TGTGCCAGCAGTTACGCTAGGCGGGAGAACGAGCAGTACTTC
V gene: TRBV5-5; clone size: -; J gene: TRBJ1-3; D gene: -; CDR3 protein: CASSLGVAASGNTIYF; CDR3 DNA: TGTGCCAGCAGCTTAGGGGTGGCTGCTTCTGGAAACACCATATATTTT
V gene: TRBV24-1; clone size: -; J gene: TRBJ1-2; D gene: -; CDR3 protein: CATSGAPHYGYTF; CDR3 DNA: TGTGCCACCAGTGGAGCGCCCCATTATGGCTACACCTTC
V gene: TRBV27; clone size: -; J gene: TRBJ2-3; D gene: TRBD1; CDR3 protein: CASSPDRVFTDTQYF; CDR3 DNA: TGTGCCAGCAGCCCCGACAGGGTCTTCACAGATACGCAGTATTTT
V gene: TRBV19; clone size: -; J gene: TRBJ2-3; D gene: -; CDR3 protein: CASSPSRSTDTQYF; CDR3 DNA: TGTGCCAGTAGTCCTAGTCGTAGCACAGATACGCAGTATTTT
V gene: TRBV20-1; clone size: -; J gene: TRBJ1-2; D gene: -; CDR3 protein: CSAQGQPHF; CDR3 DNA: TGCAGTGCTCAAGGACAGCCACACTTC
V gene: TRBV18; clone size: -; J gene: TRBJ2-3; D gene: TRBD1; CDR3 protein: CASSPFRQGISDTQYF; CDR3 DNA: TGTGCCAGCTCACCCTTCAGACAGGGAATATCGGATACGCAGTATTTT
V gene: TRBV19; clone size: -; J gene: TRBJ2-3; D gene: -; CDR3 protein: CASSIPQGLLDTQYF; CDR3 DNA: TGTGCCAGTAGTATCCCCCAGGGACTGTTGGATACGCAGTATTTT
V gene: TRBV27; clone size: -; J gene: TRBJ2-5; D gene: -; CDR3 protein: CASRGGNSRQETQYF; CDR3 DNA: TGTGCCAGCAGGGGTGGAAATAGCCGTCAAGAGACCCAGTACTTC
V gene: TRBV30; clone size: -; J gene: TRBJ1-3; D gene: TRBD1; CDR3 protein: CAWRGQGAGNTIYF; CDR3 DNA: TGTGCCTGGAGAGGACAGGGGGCTGGAAACACCATATATTTT
V gene: TRBV7-2; clone size: -; J gene: TRBJ2-3; D gene: TRBD2; CDR3 protein: CASSGGWTSGYTDTQYF; CDR3 DNA: TGTGCCAGCAGCGGCGGCTGGACTAGCGGGTACACAGATACGCAGTATTTT
V gene: TRBV19; clone size: -; J gene: TRBJ2-1; D gene: TRBD2; CDR3 protein: CASSIDSGSSYNEQFF; CDR3 DNA: TGTGCCAGTAGTATTGATAGCGGGAGCTCCTACAATGAGCAGTTCTTC
V gene: TRBV18; clone size: -; J gene: TRBJ1-5; D gene: TRBD1; CDR3 protein: CASSFDRGDLAGEGNQPQHF; CDR3 DNA: TGTGCCAGCTCATTTGACAGGGGGGATTTGGCGGGAGAGGGCAATCAGCCCCAGCATTTT
V gene: TRBV11-2; clone size: -; J gene: TRBJ2-3; D gene: -; CDR3 protein: CASSSSAGGTDTQYF; CDR3 DNA: TGTGCCAGCAGCTCTAGCGCTGGTGGAACAGATACGCAGTATTTT
V gene: TRBV5-4; clone size: once; J gene: TRBJ2-1; D gene: -; CDR3 protein: CASSLDGTSYNEQFF; CDR3 DNA: TGTGCCAGCAGCTTGGACGGGACTTCCTACAATGAGCAGTTCTTC
V gene: TRBV5-6; clone size: -; J gene: TRBJ2-7; D gene: TRBD2; CDR3 protein: CASTGTSTSEQYF; CDR3 DNA: TGTGCCAGCACCGGGACTAGCACGAGCGAGCAGTACTTC
V gene: TRBV7-9; clone size: -; J gene: TRBJ2-3; D gene: -; CDR3 protein: CASSLVVAGDTQYF; CDR3 DNA: TGTGCCAGCAGCTTAGTTGTGGCGGGAGATACGCAGTATTTT
V gene: TRBV11-3; clone size: -; J gene: TRBJ2-2; D gene: TRBD2; CDR3 protein: CASSPGLNTGELFF; CDR3 DNA: TGTGCCAGCAGCCCGGGACTAAACACCGGGGAGCTGTTTTTT
V gene: TRBV3-1/TRBV3-2; clone size: -; J gene: TRBJ2-5; D gene: -; CDR3 protein: CASSQGAGIYGETQYF; CDR3 DNA: TGTGCCAGCAGCCAAGGGGCCGGGATCTATGGAGAGACCCAGTACTTC
V gene: TRBV19; clone size: -; J gene: TRBJ2-7; D gene: TRBD1; CDR3 protein: CASSPRGPTLGEQYF; CDR3 DNA: TGTGCCAGTAGTCCCAGGGGGCCCACCCTAGGCGAGCAGTACTTC
V gene: TRBV5-1; clone size: -; J gene: TRBJ2-2; D gene: TRBD1; CDR3 protein: CASSSSTGKTGELFF; CDR3 DNA: TGCGCCAGCAGCTCGTCGACAGGGAAAACCGGGGAGCTGTTTTTT
V gene: TRBV4-1; clone size: -; J gene: TRBJ2-7; D gene: TRBD1; CDR3 protein: CASSQDFGTGGYEQYF; CDR3 DNA: TGCGCCAGCAGCCAAGATTTCGGGACAGGGGGCTACGAGCAGTACTTC
V gene: TRBV6-1; clone size: -; J gene: TRBJ1-6; D gene: -; CDR3 protein: CATRETGTNSPLHF; CDR3 DNA: TGTGCCACCCGAGAGACAGGAACTAATTCACCCCTCCACTTT
V gene: TRBV6-5; clone size: -; J gene: TRBJ1-4; D gene: TRBD1; CDR3 protein: CASSKQGALNEKLFF; CDR3 DNA: TGTGCCAGCAGTAAACAGGGGGCGCTTAATGAAAAACTGTTTTTT
V gene: TRBV5-1; clone size: -; J gene: TRBJ2-7; D gene: TRBD2; CDR3 protein: CASSLLAGGSYEQYF; CDR3 DNA: TGCGCCAGCAGCTTACTAGCGGGAGGCTCCTACGAGCAGTACTTC
V gene: TRBV18; clone size: -; J gene: TRBJ1-5; D gene: -; CDR3 protein: CASSPTRSQPQHF; CDR3 DNA: TGTGCCAGCTCACCCACACGGAGTCAGCCCCAGCATTTT
V gene: TRBV5-1; clone size: -; J gene: TRBJ1-2; D gene: TRBD1; CDR3 protein: CASSSTPGQGFSNYGYTF; CDR3 DNA: TGCGCCAGCAGCTCGACTCCGGGACAGGGATTTTCAAACTATGGCTACACCTTC
V gene: TRBV16; clone size: -; J gene: TRBJ2-1; D gene: TRBD2; CDR3 protein: CASSRMTSVEQFF; CDR3 DNA: TGTGCCAGCAGCCGAATGACTAGCGTTGAGCAGTTCTTC
V gene: TRBV6-5; clone size: -; J gene: TRBJ2-3; D gene: -; CDR3 protein: CASSYTGIGTDTQYF; CDR3 DNA: TGTGCCAGCAGTTATACAGGGATAGGCACAGATACGCAGTATTTT
V gene: TRBV12-3/TRBV12-4; clone size: -; J gene: TRBJ2-1; D gene: -; CDR3 protein: CASSLLTSNEQFF; CDR3 DNA: TGTGCCAGCAGTTTATTGACTAGCAATGAGCAGTTCTTC
V gene: TRBV10-3; clone size: -; J gene: TRBJ2-3; D gene: TRBD2; CDR3 protein: CATQAGGPTDTQYF; CDR3 DNA: TGTGCCACCCAAGCGGGAGGGCCTACAGATACGCAGTATTTT
V gene: TRBV4-3; clone size: -; J gene: TRBJ1-6; D gene: TRBD1; CDR3 protein: CASSQDYRGGSPLHF; CDR3 DNA: TGCGCCAGCAGCCAAGATTACAGGGGGGGTTCACCCCTCCACTTT
V gene: TRBV27; clone size: -; J gene: TRBJ2-1; D gene: TRBD2; CDR3 protein: CASSSAGGPRPYNEQFF; CDR3 DNA: TGTGCCAGCAGTTCGGCGGGAGGGCCTCGCCCCTACAATGAGCAGTTCTTC
V gene: TRBV2; clone size: -; J gene: TRBJ1-4; D gene: -; CDR3 protein: CASSIRQNEKLFF; CDR3 DNA: TGTGCCAGCAGTATCCGACAGAATGAAAAACTGTTTTTT
V gene: TRBV27; clone size: once; J gene: TRBJ2-6; D gene: -; CDR3 protein: CASSRQRGSGANVLTF; CDR3 DNA: TGTGCCAGCAGTCGACAAAGGGGTTCTGGGGCCAACGTCCTGACTTTC
V gene: TRBV6-5; clone size: -; J gene: TRBJ2-4; D gene: TRBD1; CDR3 protein: CASSSWTGVSKNIQYF; CDR3 DNA: TGTGCCAGCAGTTCCTGGACAGGGGTTAGCAAAAACATTCAGTACTTC
V gene: TRBV3-1/TRBV3-2; clone size: -; J gene: TRBJ1-4; D gene: -; CDR3 protein: CASSAGGPGEKLFF; CDR3 DNA: TGTGCCAGCAGCGCAGGAGGTCCGGGGGAAAAACTGTTTTTT